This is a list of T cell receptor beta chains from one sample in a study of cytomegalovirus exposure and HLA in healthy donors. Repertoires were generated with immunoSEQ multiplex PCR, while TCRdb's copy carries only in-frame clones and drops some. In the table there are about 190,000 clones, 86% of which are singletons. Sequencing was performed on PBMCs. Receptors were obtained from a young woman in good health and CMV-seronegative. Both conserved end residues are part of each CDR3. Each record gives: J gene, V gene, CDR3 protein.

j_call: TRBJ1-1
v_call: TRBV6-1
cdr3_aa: CASKSSDRTNTEAFF

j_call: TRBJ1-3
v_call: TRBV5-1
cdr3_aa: CASREQGAPGGNTIYF

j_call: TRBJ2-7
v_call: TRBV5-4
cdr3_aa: CASSLGLAGRTIYEQYF

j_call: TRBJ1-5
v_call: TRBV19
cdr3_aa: CASSIARTNLESPQHF

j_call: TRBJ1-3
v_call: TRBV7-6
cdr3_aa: CASRGWQGASDGNTIYF

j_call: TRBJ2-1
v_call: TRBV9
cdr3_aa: CASSVGSGSYNEQFF

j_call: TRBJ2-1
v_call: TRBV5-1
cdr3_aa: CASSSGRGAVAYNEQFF

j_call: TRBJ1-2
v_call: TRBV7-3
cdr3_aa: CASSLIPTSGGYTF

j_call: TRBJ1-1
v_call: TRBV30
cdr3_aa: CAWSIETEAFF

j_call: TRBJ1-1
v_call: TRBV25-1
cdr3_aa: CASSETGTTKNTEAFF

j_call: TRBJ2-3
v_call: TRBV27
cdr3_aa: CASRKTSGRHDTQYF

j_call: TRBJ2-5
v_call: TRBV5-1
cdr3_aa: CASSLAQETQYF

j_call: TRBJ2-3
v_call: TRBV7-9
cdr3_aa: CASSLVAGTTDTQYF

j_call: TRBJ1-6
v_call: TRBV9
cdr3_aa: CASSLGQHSPLHF

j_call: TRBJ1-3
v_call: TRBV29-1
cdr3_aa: CSATGPQFSGNTIYF

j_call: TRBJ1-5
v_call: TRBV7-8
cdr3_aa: CASRAGGDSNQPQHF

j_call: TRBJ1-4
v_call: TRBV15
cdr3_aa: CATRSTGGNEKLFF

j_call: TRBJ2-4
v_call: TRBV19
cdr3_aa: CASTYGSGFGIQYF

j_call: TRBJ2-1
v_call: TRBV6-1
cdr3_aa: CASSSLLANEQFF

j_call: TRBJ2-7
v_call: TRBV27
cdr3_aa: CASSLSVPTSYEQYF

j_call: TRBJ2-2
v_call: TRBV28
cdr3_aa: CASTRGQGAAGELFF

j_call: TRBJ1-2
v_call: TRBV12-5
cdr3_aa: CASGLIIPGSLRDGYTF

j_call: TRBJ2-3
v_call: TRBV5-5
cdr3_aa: CASSLDISTDTQYF